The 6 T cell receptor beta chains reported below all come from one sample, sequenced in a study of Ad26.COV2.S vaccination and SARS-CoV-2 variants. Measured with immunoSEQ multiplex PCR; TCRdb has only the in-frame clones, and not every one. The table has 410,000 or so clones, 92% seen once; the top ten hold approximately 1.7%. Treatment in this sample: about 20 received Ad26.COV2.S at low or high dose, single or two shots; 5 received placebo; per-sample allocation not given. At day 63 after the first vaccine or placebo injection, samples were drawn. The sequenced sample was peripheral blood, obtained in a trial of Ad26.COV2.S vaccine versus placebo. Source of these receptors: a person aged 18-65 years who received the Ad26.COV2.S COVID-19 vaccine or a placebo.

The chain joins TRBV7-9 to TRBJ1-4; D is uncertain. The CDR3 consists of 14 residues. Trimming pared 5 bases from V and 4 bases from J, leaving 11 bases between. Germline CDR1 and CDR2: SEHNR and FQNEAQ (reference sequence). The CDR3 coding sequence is TGTGCCAGCAGCCGGACGGGAAATAATGAAAAACTGTTTTTT. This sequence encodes CASSRTGNNEKLFF.

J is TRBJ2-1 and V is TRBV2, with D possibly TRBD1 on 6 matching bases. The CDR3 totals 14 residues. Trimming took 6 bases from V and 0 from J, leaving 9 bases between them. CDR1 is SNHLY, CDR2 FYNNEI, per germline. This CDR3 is CASSLTGSYNEQFF. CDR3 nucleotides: TGTGCCAGCAGCTTGACAGGCTCCTACAATGAGCAGTTCTTC.

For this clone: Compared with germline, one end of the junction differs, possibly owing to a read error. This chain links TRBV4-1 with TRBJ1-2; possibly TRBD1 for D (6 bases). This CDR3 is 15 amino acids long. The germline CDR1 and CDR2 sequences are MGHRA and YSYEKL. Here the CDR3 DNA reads TGCGCCAGCAGCCAAGATGCTACAGGGTACTATCGCTACACCTTC. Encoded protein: CASSQDATGYYRYTF.

The CDR3 coding sequence is TGCGCCAGCAGCCAAGCGAGGGACAGGGTAGAGACCCAGTACTTC. Encoded protein: CASSQARDRVETQYF. The rearrangement links TRBV4-3 to TRBJ2-5; 9 bases match TRBD1. The CDR3 totals 15 residues. Germline lookup yields CDR1 LGHNA and CDR2 YSLEER. Losses at the gene ends were 1 base for V and 4 bases for J; bases not matched to a gene: 4.

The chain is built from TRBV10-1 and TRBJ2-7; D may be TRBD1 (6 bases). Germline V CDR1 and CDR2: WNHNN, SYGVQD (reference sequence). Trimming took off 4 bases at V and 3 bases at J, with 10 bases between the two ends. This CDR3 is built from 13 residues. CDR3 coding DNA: TGCGCCAGCAGTGCGGACAGACTCTACGAGCAGTACTTC. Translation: CASSADRLYEQYF.

In DNA, the CDR3 is TGTGCCAGCAGTGAGGACAGAATTAGTGGTTACGAGCAGTACTTC. Protein product: CASSEDRISGYEQYF. This chain uses TRBV2 with TRBJ2-7; a possible D gene is TRBD1 (6 bases). Trimming removed 3 bases at V and 4 bases at J, with 16 bases between. CDR1 SNHLY and CDR2 FYNNEI come from the germline V gene. This CDR3 region has 15 residues. The full variable domain, with the rest looked up from reference TRBV2 and TRBJ2-7, is EPEVTQTPSHQVTQMGQEVILRCVPISNHLYFYWYRQILGQKVEFLVSFYNNEISEKSEIFDDQFSVERPDGSNFTLKIRSTKLEDSAMYFCASSEDRISGYEQYFGPGTRLTVT.